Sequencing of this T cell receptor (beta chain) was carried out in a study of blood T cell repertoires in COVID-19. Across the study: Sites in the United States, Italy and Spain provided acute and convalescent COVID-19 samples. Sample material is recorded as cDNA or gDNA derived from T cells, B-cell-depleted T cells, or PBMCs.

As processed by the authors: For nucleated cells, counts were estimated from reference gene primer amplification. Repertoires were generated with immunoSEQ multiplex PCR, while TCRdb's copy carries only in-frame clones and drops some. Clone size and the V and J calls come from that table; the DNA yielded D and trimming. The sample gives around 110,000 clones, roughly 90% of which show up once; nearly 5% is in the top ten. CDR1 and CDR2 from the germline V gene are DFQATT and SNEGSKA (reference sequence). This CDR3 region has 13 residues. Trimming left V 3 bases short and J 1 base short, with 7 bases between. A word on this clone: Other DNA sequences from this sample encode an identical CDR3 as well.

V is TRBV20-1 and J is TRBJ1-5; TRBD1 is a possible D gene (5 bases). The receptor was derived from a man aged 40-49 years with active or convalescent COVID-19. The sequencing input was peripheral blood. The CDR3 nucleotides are TGCAGTGCTAGTTCAGGGAGCAATCAGCCCCAGCATTTT. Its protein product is CSASSGSNQPQHF.